This T cell receptor beta chain comes out of a study of blood T cells in healthy people across ages. The junction had 11 bases not matched to a gene; V was cut back by 1 base and J by 6 bases. CDR1 and CDR2 (germline): LGHNA, YNFKEQ. The CDR3 spans 17 residues. The authors ran a second PCR of about 6 to 12 cycles using a sample-barcoded 5' primer and a J-beta primer mix. Every single cDNA molecule received a tag from a template-switch adaptor with 12 random nucleotides. Each of the samples gave a minimum of 3 million paired-end reads that contained CDR3. TCRdb reprocessed the 5' RACE reads with MiXCR, giving one entry per CDR3 protein. The data show some 700,000 distinct CDR3 sequences, 43% seen once. This clonotype has only a few counts. Its antigen is currently unknown. Overall study results and limits: Among long-lived donors, naive CD4+ cells were more numerous and diversity higher than in aged donors. There was a strong correlation between TCR beta diversity and naive T cell percentage.

The source of this sequence is a woman in her sixties or seventies in good health. The chain is built from TRBV4-2 and TRBJ2-4; TRBD2 agrees at 8 bases. The sequenced material came from blood. The DNA for the CDR3 is TGTGCCAGCAGCCAAGTACCCCAGCGGGAGTGGGGAAACATTCAGTACTTC. It translates to CASSQVPQREWGNIQYF.